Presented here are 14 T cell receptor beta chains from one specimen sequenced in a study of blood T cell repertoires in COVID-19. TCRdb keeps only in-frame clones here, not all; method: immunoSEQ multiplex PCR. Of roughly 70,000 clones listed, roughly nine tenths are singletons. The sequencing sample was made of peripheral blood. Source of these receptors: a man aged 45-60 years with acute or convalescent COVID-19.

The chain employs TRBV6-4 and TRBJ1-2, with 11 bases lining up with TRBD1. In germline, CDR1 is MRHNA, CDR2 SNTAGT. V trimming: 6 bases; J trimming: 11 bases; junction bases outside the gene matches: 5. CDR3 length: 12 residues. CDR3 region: CASRGTGGAYTF. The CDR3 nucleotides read TGTGCCAGCAGGGGGACAGGGGGAGCTTACACCTTC.

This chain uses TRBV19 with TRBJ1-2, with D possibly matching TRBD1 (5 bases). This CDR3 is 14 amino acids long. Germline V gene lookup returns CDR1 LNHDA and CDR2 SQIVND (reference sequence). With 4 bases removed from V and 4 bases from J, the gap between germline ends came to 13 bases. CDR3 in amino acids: CASSTFQGTYGYTF. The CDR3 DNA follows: TGTGCCAGTAGTACCTTTCAGGGAACCTATGGCTACACCTTC. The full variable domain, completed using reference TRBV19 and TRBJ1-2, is DGGITQSPKYLFRKEGQNVTLSCEQNLNHDAMYWYRQDPGQGLRLIYYSQIVNDFQKGDIAEGYSVSREKKESFPLTVTSAQKNPTAFYLCASSTFQGTYGYTFGSGTRLTVV.

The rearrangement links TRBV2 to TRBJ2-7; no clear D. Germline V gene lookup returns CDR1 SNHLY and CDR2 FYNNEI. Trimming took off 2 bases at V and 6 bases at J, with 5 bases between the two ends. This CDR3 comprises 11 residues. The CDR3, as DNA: TGTGCCAGCAGTGAATATGTCGAGCAGTACTTC. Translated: CASSEYVEQYF.

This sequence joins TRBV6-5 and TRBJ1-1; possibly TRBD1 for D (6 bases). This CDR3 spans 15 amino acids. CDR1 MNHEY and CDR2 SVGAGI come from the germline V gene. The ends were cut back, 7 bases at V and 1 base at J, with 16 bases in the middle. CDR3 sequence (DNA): TGTGCCAGCACTCCCTTAGGGGGTTGGAACACTGAAGCTTTCTTT. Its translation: CASTPLGGWNTEAFF.

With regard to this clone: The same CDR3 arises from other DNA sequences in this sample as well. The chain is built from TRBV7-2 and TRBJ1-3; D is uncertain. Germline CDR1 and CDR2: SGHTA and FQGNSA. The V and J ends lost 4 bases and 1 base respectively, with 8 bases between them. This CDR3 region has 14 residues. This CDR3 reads CASSSRVSGNTIYF. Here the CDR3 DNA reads TGTGCCAGCAGCTCCCGAGTTTCTGGAAACACCATATATTTT.

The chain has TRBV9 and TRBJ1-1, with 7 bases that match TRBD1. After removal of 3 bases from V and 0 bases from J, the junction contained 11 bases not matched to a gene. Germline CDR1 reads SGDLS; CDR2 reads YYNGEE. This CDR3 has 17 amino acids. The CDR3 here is CASSASTDRTLNTEAFF. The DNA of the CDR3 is TGTGCCAGCAGCGCCTCGACGGACAGGACCTTGAACACTGAAGCTTTCTTT.

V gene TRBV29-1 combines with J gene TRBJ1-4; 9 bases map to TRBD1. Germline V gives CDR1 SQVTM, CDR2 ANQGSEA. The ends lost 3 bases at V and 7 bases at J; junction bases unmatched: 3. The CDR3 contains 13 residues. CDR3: CSVEGQGLEKLFF. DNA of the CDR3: TGCAGCGTTGAGGGACAGGGCCTTGAAAAACTGTTTTTT.

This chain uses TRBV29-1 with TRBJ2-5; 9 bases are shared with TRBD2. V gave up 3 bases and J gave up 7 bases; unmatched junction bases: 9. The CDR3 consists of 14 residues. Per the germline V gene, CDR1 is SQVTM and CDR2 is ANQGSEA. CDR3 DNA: TGCAGCGTTGACCCTAGCGGGATCTGGGGGACCCAGTACTTC. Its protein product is CSVDPSGIWGTQYF.

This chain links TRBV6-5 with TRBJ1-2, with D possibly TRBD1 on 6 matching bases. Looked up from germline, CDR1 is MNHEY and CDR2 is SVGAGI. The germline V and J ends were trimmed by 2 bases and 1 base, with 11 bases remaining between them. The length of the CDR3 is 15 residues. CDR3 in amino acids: CASSYGRGSNYGYTF. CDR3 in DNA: TGTGCCAGCAGTTACGGCAGGGGAAGTAACTATGGCTACACCTTC.

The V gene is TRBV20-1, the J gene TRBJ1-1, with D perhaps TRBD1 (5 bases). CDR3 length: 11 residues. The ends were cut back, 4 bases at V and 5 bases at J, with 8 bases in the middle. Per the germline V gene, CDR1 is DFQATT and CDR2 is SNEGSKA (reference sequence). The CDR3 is CSANGQTEAFF. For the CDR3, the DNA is TGCAGTGCTAACGGACAAACTGAAGCTTTCTTT.

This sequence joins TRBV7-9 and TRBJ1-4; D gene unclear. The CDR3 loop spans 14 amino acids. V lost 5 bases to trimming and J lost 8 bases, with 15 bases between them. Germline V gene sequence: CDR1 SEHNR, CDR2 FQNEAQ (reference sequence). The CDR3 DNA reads TGTGCCAGCAGCCTCGCATCCGGAGAAGAAAAACTGTTTTTT. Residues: CASSLASGEEKLFF.

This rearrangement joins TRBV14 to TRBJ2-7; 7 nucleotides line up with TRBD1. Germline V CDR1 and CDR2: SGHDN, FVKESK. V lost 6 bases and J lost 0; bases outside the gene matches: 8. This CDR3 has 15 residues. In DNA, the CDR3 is TGTGCCAGCAGGATCCCGGACAGGCCCTCCTACGAGCAGTACGTC. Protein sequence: CASRIPDRPSYEQYV.

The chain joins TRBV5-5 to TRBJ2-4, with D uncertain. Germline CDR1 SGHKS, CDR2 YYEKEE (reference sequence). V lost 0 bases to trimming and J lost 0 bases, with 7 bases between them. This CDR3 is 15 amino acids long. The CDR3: CASSLERLAKNIQYF. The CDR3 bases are TGTGCCAGCAGCTTGGAGAGATTAGCCAAAAACATTCAGTACTTC.

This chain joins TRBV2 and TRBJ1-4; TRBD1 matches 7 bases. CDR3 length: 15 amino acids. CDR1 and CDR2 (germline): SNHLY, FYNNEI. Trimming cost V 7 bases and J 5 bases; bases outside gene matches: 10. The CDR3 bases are TGTGCCAGCACGGAGGGGACAGCTCACAATGAAAAACTGTTTTTT. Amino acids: CASTEGTAHNEKLFF.